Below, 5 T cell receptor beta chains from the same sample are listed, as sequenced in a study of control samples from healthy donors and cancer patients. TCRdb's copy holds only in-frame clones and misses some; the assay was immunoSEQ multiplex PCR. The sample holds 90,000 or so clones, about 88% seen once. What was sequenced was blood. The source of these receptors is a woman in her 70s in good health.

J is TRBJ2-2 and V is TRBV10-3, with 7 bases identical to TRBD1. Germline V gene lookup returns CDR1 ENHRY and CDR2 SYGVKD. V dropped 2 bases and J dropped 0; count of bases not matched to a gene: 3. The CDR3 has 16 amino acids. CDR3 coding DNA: TGTGCCATCAGTGAGCGGACAGGAGCGAACACCGGGGAGCTGTTTTTT. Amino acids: CAISERTGANTGELFF.

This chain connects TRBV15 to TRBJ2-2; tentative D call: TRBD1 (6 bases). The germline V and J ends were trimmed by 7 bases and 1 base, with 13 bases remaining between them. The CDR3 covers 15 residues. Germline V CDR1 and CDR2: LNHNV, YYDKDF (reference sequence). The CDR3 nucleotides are TGTGCCACCACTCAAGGGACATTGAACACCGGGGAGCTGTTTTTT. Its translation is CATTQGTLNTGELFF.

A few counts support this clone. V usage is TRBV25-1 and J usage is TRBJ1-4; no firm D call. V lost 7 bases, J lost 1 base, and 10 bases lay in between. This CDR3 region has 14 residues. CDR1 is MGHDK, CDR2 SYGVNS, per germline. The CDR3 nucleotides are TGTGCCAGCATCCGACGGGGAACTAATGAAAAACTGTTTTTT. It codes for CASIRRGTNEKLFF.

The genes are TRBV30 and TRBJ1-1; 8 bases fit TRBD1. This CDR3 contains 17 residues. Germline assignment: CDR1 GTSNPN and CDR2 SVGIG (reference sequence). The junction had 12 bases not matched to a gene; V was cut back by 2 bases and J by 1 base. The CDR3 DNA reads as TGTGCCTGGAGTCTTCGGACAGGGATTTTCGAGAACACTGAAGCTTTCTTT. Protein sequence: CAWSLRTGIFENTEAFF.

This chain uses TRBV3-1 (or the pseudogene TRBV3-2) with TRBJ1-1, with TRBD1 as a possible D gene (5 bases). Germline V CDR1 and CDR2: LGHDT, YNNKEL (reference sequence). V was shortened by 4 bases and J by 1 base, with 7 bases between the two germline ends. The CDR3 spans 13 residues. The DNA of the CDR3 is TGTGCCAGCAGCCCGACAGAGAACACTGAAGCTTTCTTT. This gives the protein CASSPTENTEAFF.